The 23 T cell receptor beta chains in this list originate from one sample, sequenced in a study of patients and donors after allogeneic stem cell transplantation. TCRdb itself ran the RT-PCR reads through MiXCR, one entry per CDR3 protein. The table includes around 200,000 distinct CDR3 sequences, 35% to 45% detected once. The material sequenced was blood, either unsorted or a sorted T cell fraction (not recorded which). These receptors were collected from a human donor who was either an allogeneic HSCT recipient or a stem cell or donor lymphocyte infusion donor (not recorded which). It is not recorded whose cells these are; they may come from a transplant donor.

For the CDR3, the DNA is TGCAGTGCTAGAGTCCCATACCTGACTAATGAAAAACTGTTTTTT. Protein: CSARVPYLTNEKLFF. The rearrangement uses TRBV20-1 and TRBJ1-4; D ambiguous. The CDR3 contains 15 residues. The germline V gene encodes CDR1 DFQATT and CDR2 SNEGSKA (reference sequence). Trimming took off 1 base at V and 2 bases at J, with 11 bases between the two ends.

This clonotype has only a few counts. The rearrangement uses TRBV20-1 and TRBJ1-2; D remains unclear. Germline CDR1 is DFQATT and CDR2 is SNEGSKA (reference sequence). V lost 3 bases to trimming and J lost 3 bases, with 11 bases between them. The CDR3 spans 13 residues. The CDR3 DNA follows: TGCAGTGCTAGCCCAAGCAGTGACTATGGCTACACCTTC. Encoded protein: CSASPSSDYGYTF.

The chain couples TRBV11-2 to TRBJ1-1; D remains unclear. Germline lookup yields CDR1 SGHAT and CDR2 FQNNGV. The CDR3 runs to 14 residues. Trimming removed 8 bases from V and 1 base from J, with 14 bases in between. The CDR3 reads CASVLGSWNTEAFF. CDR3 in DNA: TGTGCCAGCGTACTGGGCAGCTGGAACACTGAAGCTTTCTTT.

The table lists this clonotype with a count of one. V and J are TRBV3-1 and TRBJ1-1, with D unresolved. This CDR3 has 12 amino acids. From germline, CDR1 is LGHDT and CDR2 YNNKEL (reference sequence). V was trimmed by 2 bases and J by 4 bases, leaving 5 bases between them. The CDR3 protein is CASSQSSTEAFF. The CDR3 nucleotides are TGTGCCAGCAGCCAATCCTCCACTGAAGCTTTCTTT. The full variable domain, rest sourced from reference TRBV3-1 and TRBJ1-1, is DTAVSQTPKYLVTQMGNDKSIKCEQNLGHDTMYWYKQDSKKFLKIMFSYNNKELIINETVPNRFSPKSPDKAHLNLHINSLELGDSAVYFCASSQSSTEAFFGQGTRLTVV.

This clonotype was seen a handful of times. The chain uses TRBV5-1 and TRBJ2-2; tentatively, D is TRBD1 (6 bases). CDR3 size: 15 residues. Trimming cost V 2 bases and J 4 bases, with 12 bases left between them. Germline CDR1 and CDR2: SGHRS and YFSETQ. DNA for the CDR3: TGCGCCAGCAGCTTTAGGGGGACCGGCACCGGGGAGCTGTTTTTT. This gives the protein CASSFRGTGTGELFF. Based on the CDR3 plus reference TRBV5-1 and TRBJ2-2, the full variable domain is KAGVTQTPRYLIKTRGQQVTLSCSPISGHRSVSWYQQTPGQGLQFLFEYFSETQRNKGNFPGRFSGRQFSNSRSEMNVSTLELGDSALYLCASSFRGTGTGELFFGEGSRLTVL.

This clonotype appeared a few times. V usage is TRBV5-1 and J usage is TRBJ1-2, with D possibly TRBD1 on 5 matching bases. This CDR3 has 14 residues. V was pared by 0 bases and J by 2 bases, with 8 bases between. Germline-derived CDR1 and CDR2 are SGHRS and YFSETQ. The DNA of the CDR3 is TGCGCCAGCAGCTTGGGGACACTCAACTATGGCTACACCTTC. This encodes CASSLGTLNYGYTF.

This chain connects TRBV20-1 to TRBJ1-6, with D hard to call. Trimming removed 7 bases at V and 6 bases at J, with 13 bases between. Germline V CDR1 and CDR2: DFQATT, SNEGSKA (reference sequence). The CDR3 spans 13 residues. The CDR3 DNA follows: TGCAGTGGAACCAGCCTTAGTAATTCACCCCTCCACTTT. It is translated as CSGTSLSNSPLHF.

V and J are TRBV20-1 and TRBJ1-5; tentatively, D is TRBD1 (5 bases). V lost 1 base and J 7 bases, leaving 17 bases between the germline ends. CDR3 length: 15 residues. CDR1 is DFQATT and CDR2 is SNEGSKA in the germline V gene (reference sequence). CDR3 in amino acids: CSARVRGVRGQPQHF. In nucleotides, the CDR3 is TGCAGTGCTAGAGTACGAGGGGTGCGGGGGCAGCCCCAGCATTTT.

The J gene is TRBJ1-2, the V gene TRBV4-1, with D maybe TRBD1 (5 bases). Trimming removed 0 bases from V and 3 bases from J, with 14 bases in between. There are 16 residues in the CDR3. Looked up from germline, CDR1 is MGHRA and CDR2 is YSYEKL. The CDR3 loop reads CASSQDSGFRYYGYTF. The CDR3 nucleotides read TGCGCCAGCAGCCAAGATTCAGGGTTTAGGTACTATGGCTACACCTTC.

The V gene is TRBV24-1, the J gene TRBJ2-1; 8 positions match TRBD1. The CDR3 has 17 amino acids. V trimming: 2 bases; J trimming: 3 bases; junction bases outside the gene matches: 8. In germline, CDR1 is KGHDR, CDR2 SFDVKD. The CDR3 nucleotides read TGTGCCACCAGTGATTCGCCCGGGACAGGAGACTACAATGAGCAGTTCTTC. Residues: CATSDSPGTGDYNEQFF.

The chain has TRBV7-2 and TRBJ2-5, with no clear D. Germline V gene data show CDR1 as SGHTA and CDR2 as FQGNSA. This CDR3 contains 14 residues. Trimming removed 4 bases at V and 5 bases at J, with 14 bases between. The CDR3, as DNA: TGTGCCAGCAGCTCGATGTCCATTTGGGAGACCCAGTACTTC. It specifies CASSSMSIWETQYF.

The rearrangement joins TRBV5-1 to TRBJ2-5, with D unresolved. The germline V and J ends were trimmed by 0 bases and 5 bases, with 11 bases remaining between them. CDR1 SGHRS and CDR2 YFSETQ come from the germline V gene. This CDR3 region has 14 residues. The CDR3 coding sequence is TGCGCCAGCAGCTTGGATCTAAGGAAGGAGACCCAGTACTTC. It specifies CASSLDLRKETQYF.

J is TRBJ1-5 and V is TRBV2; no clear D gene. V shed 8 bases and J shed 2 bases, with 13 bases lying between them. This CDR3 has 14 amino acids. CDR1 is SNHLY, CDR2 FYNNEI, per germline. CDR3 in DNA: TGTGCCAGCGCCCCGGCCTTGGGCAATCAGCCCCAGCATTTT. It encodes CASAPALGNQPQHF.

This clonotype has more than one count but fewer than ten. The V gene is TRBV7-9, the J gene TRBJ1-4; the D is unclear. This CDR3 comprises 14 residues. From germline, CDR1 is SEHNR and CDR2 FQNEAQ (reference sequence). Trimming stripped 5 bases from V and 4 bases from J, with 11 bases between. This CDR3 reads CASSPGANNEKLFF. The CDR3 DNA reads TGTGCCAGCAGCCCGGGAGCGAATAATGAAAAACTGTTTTTT.

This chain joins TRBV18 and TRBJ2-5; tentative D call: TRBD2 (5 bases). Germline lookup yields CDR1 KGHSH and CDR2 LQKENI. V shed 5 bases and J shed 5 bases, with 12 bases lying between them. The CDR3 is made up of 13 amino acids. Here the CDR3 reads CASSTESGETQYF. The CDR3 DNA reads TGTGCCAGCTCAACAGAATCGGGGGAGACCCAGTACTTC.

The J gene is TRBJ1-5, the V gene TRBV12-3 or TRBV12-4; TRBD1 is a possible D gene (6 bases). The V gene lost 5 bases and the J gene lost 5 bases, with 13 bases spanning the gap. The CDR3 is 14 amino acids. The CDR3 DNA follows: TGTGCCAGCAGTCGGTTAGGGGGAGATCAGCCCCAGCATTTT. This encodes CASSRLGGDQPQHF.

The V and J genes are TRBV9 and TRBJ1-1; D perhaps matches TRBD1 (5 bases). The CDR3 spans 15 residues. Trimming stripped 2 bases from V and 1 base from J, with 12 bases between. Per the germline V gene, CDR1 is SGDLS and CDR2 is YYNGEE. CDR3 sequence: CASSVEGRGNTEAFF. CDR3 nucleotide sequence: TGTGCCAGCAGCGTTGAGGGAAGGGGGAACACTGAAGCTTTCTTT.

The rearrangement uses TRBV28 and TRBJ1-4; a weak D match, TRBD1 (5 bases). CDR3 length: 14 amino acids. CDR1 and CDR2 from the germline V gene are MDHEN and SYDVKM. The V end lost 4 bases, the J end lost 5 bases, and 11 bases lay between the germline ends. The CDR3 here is CASSSIWGNEKLFF. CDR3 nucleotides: TGTGCCAGCAGTTCCATCTGGGGGAATGAAAAACTGTTTTTT.

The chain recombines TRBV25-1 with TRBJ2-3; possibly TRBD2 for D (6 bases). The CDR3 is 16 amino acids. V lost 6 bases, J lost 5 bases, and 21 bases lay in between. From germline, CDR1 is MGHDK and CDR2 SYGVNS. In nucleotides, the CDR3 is TGTGCCAGCAGCCGGCGGGGTATGATCTTGGGAGATACGCAGTATTTT. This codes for CASSRRGMILGDTQYF.

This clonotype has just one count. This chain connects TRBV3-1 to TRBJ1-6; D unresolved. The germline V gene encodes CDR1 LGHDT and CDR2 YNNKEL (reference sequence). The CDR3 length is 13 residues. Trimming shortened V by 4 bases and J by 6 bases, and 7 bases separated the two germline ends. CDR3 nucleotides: TGTGCCAGCAGCCCCCGGGGTAATTCACCCCTCCACTTT. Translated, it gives CASSPRGNSPLHF.

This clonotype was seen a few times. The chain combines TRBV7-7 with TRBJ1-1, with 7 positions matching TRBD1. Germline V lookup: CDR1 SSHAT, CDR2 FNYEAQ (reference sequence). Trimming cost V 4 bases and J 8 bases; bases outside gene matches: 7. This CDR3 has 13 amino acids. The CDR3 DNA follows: TGTGCCAGCAGCTCCCACAGGGGAACCGAAGCTTTCTTT. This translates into CASSSHRGTEAFF. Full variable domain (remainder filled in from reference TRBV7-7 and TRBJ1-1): GAGVSQSPRYKVTKRGQDVTLRCDPISSHATLYWYQQALGQGPEFLTYFNYEAQPDKSGLPSDRFSAERPEGSISTLTIQRTEQRDSAMYRCASSSHRGTEAFFGQGTRLTVV.

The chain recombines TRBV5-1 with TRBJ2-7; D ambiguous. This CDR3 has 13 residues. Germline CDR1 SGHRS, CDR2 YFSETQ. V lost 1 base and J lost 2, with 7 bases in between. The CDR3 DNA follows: TGCGCCAGCAGCTTGACCAGAGCCTACGAGCAGTACTTC. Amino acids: CASSLTRAYEQYF.

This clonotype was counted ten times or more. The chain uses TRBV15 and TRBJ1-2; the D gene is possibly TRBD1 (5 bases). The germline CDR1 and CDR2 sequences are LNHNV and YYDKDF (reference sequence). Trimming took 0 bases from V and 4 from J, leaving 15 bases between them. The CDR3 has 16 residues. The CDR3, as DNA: TGTGCCACCAGCAGAGATCTTAGGGGTCTCGGCTATGGCTACACCTTC. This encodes CATSRDLRGLGYGYTF. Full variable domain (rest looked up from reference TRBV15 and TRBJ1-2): DAMVIQNPRYQVTQFGKPVTLSCSQTLNHNVMYWYQQKSSQAPKLLFHYYDKDFNNEADTPDNFQSRRPNTSFCFLDIRSPGLGDTAMYLCATSRDLRGLGYGYTFGSGTRLTVV.